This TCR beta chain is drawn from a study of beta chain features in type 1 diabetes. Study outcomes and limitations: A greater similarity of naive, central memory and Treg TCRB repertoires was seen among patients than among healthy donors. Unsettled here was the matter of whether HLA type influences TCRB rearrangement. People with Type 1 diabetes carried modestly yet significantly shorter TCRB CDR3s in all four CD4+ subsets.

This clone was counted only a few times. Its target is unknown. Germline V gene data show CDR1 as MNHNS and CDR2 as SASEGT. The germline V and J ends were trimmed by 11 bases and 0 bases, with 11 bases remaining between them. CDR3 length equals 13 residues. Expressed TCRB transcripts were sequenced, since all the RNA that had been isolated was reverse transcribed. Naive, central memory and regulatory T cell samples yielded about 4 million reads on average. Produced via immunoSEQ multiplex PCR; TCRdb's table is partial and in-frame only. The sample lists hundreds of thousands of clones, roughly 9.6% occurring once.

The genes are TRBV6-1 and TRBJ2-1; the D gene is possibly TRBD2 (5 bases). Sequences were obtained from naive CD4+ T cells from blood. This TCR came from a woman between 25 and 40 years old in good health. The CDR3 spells CAGGMLSYNEQFF. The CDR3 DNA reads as TGTGCCGGAGGTATGCTCTCCTACAATGAGCAGTTCTTC.